The clone carrying this T cell receptor (beta chain) was detected once. Antigen unknown. Sequencing used immunoSEQ multiplex PCR; TCRdb keeps in-frame clones, though not all of them. The table shows roughly 40,000 clones, with roughly nine tenths occurring only once. This record belongs to a study of OX40 agonist ivuxolimab in advanced cancers. The wider study: A diagnosis of hepatocellular carcinoma, melanoma, renal cell or head and neck cancer was present in dose-escalation patients. Study-level findings and limits: Nonresponders, in some cases, also had low normalized T-cell clonal expansion. Clonal expansion was among the lowest in partial responders at 0.1-3.0 mg/kg, especially CD8+.

Trimming shortened V by 4 bases and J by 1 base, and 7 bases separated the two germline ends. The CDR3 is 12 amino acids. The germline V gene encodes CDR1 SQVTM and CDR2 ANQGSEA. Sampled blood was obtained at baseline, cycle 4 day 1, and cycle 7 day 1. This sample comprised CD4+ or CD8+ T cells sorted from blood, obtained in a trial of the OX40 agonist ivuxolimab. The receptor was derived from an adult with an advanced solid tumor such as melanoma, head and neck, liver or kidney cancer. V and J are TRBV29-1 and TRBJ1-2; D is undetermined. As DNA, the CDR3 is TGCAGCGTTGGCGGGATTAACTATGGCTACACCTTC. Protein product: CSVGGINYGYTF.